These 10 T cell receptor beta chains share one sample of origin, sequenced in a study of blood T cell repertoires in COVID-19. The protocol was immunoSEQ multiplex PCR, while the TCRdb copy is restricted to in-frame clones and leaves out a portion. The sample yields roughly 250,000 clones, 79% seen once. The sample was peripheral blood. The receptors originated from a woman aged 40 to 49 with active or convalescent COVID-19.

This clone came up a few times. The genes are TRBV4-1 and TRBJ2-1, with 8 bases that match TRBD2. CDR3 length equals 18 residues. Germline values: CDR1 MGHRA, CDR2 YSYEKL. V shed 0 bases and J 5 bases; nucleotides not matched to a gene: 12. The CDR3 nucleotides read TGCGCCAGCAGCCAAGATCCGGTTGGCGGGGGGTACCACAATGAGCAGTTCTTC. Encoded protein: CASSQDPVGGGYHNEQFF.

The chain couples TRBV19 to TRBJ1-2, with D uncertain. The CDR3 runs 13 residues. The V gene lost 3 bases and the J gene lost 2 bases, with 7 bases spanning the gap. Per the germline V gene, CDR1 is LNHDA and CDR2 is SQIVND (reference sequence). CDR3 loop: CASSMQKNYGYTF. Here the CDR3 DNA reads TGTGCCAGTAGTATGCAGAAAAACTATGGCTACACCTTC.

DNA of the CDR3: TGTGCCACCAGCATGACAGTCAGCACAGATACGCAGTATTTT. Amino acid sequence: CATSMTVSTDTQYF. V and J are TRBV15 and TRBJ2-3; possible D gene TRBD1, 5 bases. CDR1 and CDR2 (germline): LNHNV, YYDKDF (reference sequence). With 4 bases removed from V and 0 bases from J, the gap between germline ends came to 8 bases. CDR3 length: 14 amino acids.

This chain connects TRBV7-3 to TRBJ2-1; TRBD2 aligns across 7 bases. The CDR3 length is 15 residues. Germline trimming cut 4 bases from V and 3 bases from J; bases unmatched to any gene: 6. CDR1 is SGHTA and CDR2 is FQGTGA in the germline V gene. CDR3 residues: CASSSGGSDYNEQFF. In nucleotides, the CDR3 is TGTGCCAGCAGCTCCGGGGGGTCGGACTACAATGAGCAGTTCTTC.

The chain uses TRBV12-5 and TRBJ1-2; a weak D match, TRBD1 (5 bases). CDR1 LGHNT and CDR2 FRNRAP come from the germline V gene. Between the trimmed V and J ends, which lost 1 base and 12 bases, there was a span of 15 bases. The CDR3 is 13 residues long. The CDR3 nucleotides read TGTGCTAGTGGTTTGGGAGACAGCCTCTGGGACACCTTC. Translation gives CASGLGDSLWDTF.

The chain carries TRBV18 and TRBJ1-5; tentative D call: TRBD1 (5 bases). Germline CDR1 reads KGHSH; CDR2 reads LQKENI. Between the trimmed V and J ends, which lost 3 bases and 0 bases, there was a span of 15 bases. The CDR3 spans 17 residues. The DNA of the CDR3 is TGTGCCAGCTCACCGTTCGGGGGTGGAAATAGCAATCAGCCCCAGCATTTT. It codes for CASSPFGGGNSNQPQHF.

In nucleotides, the CDR3 is TGTGCCAGCAGCAAAGGACCTCTCGGGGAGGGCAACGGGCCTGAAGCTTTCTTT. It codes for CASSKGPLGEGNGPEAFF. The chain recombines TRBV21-1 with TRBJ1-1. TRBV21-1 counts as a pseudogene. This CDR3 comprises 18 residues.

The chain is built from TRBV7-3 and TRBJ2-5; 9 bases align to TRBD1. V lost 1 base to trimming and J lost 5 bases; unmatched junction nucleotides: 17. The CDR3 contains 19 residues. CDR1 is SGHTA, CDR2 FQGTGA, per germline. CDR3 in amino acids: CASSLIGQGFGTGPETQYF. For the CDR3, the DNA is TGTGCCAGCAGCTTAATCGGACAGGGTTTTGGGACAGGGCCCGAGACCCAGTACTTC.

This chain joins TRBV5-6 and TRBJ2-1; 7 nucleotides line up with TRBD2. Unmatched junction bases numbered 7, after V lost 4 bases and J lost 0 bases. The CDR3 is made up of 16 amino acids. Germline V lookup: CDR1 SGHDT, CDR2 YYEEEE. The CDR3 loop is CASSPGGMSSYNEQFF. In DNA, the CDR3 is TGTGCCAGCAGCCCCGGGGGGATGAGCTCCTACAATGAGCAGTTCTTC.

The sample holds a few counts of this clone. This chain connects TRBV4-1 to TRBJ1-5; the match to TRBD1 covers 9 bases. After removal of 0 bases from V and 2 bases from J, the junction contained 8 bases not matched to a gene. The V gene's germline CDR1 is MGHRA and CDR2 YSYEKL. This CDR3 region has 18 residues. CDR3 coding DNA: TGCGCCAGCAGCCAAGACCCACCGACAGGGGGAGGCAATCAGCCCCAGCATTTT. It codes for CASSQDPPTGGGNQPQHF.